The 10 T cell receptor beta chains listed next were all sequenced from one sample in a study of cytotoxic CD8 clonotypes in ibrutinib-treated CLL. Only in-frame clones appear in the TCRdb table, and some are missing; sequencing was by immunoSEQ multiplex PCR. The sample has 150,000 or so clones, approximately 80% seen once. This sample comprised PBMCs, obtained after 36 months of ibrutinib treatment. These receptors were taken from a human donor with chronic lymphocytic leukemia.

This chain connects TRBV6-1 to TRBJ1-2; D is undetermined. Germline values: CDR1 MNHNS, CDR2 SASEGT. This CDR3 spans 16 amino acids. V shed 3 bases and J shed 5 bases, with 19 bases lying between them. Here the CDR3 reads CASSDYGALSIYGYTF. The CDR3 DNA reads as TGTGCCAGCAGTGACTATGGCGCCCTCTCAATATATGGCTACACCTTC.

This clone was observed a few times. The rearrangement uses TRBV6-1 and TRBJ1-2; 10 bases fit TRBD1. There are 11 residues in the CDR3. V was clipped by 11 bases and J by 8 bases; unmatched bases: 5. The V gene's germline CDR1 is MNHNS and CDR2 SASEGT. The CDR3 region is CAGTGVGGYTF. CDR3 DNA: TGTGCCGGGACAGGGGTTGGGGGCTACACCTTC.

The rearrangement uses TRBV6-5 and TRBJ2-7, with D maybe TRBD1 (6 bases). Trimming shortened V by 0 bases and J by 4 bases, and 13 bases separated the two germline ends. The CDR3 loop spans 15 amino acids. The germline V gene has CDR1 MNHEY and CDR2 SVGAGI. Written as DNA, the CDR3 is TGTGCCAGCAGTTACTCGCAGGGGCCCCTTTACGAGCAGTACTTC. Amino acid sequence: CASSYSQGPLYEQYF.

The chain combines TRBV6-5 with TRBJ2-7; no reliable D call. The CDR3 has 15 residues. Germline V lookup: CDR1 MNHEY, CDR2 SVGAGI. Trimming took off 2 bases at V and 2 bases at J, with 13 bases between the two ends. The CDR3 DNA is TGTGCCAGCAGTTACCAGGACGACGACACCTACGAGCAGTACTTC. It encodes CASSYQDDDTYEQYF.

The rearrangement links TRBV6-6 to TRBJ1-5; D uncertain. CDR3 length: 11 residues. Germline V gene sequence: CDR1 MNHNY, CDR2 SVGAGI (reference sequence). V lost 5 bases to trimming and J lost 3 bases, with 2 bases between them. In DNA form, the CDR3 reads TGTGCCAGCAGTACCAATCAGCCCCAGCATTTT. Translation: CASSTNQPQHF.

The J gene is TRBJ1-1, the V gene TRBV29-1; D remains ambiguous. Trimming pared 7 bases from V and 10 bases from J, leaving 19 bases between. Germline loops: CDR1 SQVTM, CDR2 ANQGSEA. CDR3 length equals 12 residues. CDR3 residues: CSADTGVSAAFF. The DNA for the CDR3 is TGCAGCGCTGACACTGGGGTTTCCGCAGCTTTCTTT.

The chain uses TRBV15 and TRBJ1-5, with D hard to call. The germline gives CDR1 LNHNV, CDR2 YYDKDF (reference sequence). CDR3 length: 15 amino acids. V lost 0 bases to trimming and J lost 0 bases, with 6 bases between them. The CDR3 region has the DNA TGTGCCACCAGCAGAGACGGCCATAGCAATCAGCCCCAGCATTTT. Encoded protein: CATSRDGHSNQPQHF. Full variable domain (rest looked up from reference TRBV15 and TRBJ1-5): DAMVIQNPRYQVTQFGKPVTLSCSQTLNHNVMYWYQQKSSQAPKLLFHYYDKDFNNEADTPDNFQSRRPNTSFCFLDIRSPGLGDTAMYLCATSRDGHSNQPQHFGDGTRLSIL.

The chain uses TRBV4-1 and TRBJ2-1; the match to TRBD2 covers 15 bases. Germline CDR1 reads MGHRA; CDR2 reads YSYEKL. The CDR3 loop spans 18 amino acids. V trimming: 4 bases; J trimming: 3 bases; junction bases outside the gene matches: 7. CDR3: CASSPGLAGGRFYNEQFF. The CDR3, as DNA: TGCGCCAGCAGCCCCGGACTAGCGGGAGGGCGGTTCTACAATGAGCAGTTCTTC.

CDR3 protein: CASSLEASGSYEQYF. CDR3 DNA sequence: TGCGCCAGCAGCTTGGAGGCTAGCGGGAGTTACGAGCAGTACTTC. V is TRBV5-1 and J is TRBJ2-7, with TRBD2 matching over 10 bases. The CDR3 contains 15 residues. Germline values: CDR1 SGHRS, CDR2 YFSETQ. After removal of 0 bases from V and 4 bases from J, the junction contained 4 bases not matched to a gene.

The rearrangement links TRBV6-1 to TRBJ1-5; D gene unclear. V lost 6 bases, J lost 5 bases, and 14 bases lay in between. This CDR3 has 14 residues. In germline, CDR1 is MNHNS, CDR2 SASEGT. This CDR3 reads CASSETNKYQPQHF. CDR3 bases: TGTGCCAGCAGCGAGACAAACAAATATCAGCCCCAGCATTTT.